This TCR beta chain was recovered during a study of tumor-infiltrating lymphocytes in primary liver carcinoma. For the study at large: Surgeons resected the patients' primary liver carcinomas. Study-level points and caveats: Each sample was bulk and unsorted; consequently, CD4+ and CD8+ repertoires were not compared. A significantly higher top-250-clone fraction was found in tumors than in blood (p = 0.039).

Both blood RNA, taken from unsorted whole blood, and germline DNA were extracted. The study enrolled treatment-naive patients with chronic HBV infection. CDR3 length: 14 residues. The germline V and J ends were trimmed by 2 bases and 8 bases, with 16 bases remaining between them. Concerning this clonotype itself: Its specificity is unknown. It may be a read error: a sequence one base away is much more abundant.

Constant-region priming of about 500 ng total RNA yielded TCR beta cDNA. Library construction for TCR beta comprised three nested multiplex PCR rounds performed with slightly modified ARM-PCR. The two initial PCR rounds, around 11 cycles each, used TRBV1-TRBV30 forward and C-beta reverse primers. Each CDR3 protein is one row after TCRdb ran MiXCR on the multiplex PCR reads. The sample has 330,000 or so distinct CDR3 sequences, less than 75% seen once. The sequenced sample was peripheral blood. This TCR derives from a middle-aged man with primary liver carcinoma and hepatitis B virus infection. The chain employs TRBV12-3 or TRBV12-4 and TRBJ2-7; D may be TRBD1 (5 bases). In DNA, the CDR3 is TGTGCCAGCAGTTTAATACAGACAGACAGCCAGCAGTACTTC. This sequence encodes CASSLIQTDSQQYF.